These 8 T cell receptor beta chains came from one sample sequenced in a study of early T cells in non-severe SARS-CoV-2 infection. One entry per CDR3 protein, called by TCRdb with MiXCR from the 5' RACE reads. Found here are tens of thousands of distinct CDR3 sequences, about 12% of them singletons; the top ten hold approximately 6.4%. The sequenced sample was whole blood. Source of these receptors: an adult who was a healthcare worker with PCR-confirmed SARS-CoV-2 infection or an uninfected control (not recorded which).

This clonotype was counted ten times or more. J is TRBJ1-4 and V is TRBV7-9, with 10 bases identical to TRBD1. The V gene end was trimmed by 6 bases and the J gene end by 8 bases; junction bases not matched to a gene: 9. The germline V gene has CDR1 SEHNR and CDR2 FQNEAQ (reference sequence). The CDR3 sequence is 15 residues long. CDR3 sequence: CASSLMGQGPEKLFF. The CDR3, as DNA: TGTGCCAGCAGTTTGATGGGACAGGGGCCCGAAAAACTGTTTTTT. The full variable domain, in which reference TRBV7-9 and TRBJ1-4 provide the parts outside the CDR3, is DTGVSQNPRHKITKRGQNVTFRCDPISEHNRLYWYRQTLGQGPEFLTYFQNEAQLEKSRLLSDRFSAERPKGSFSTLEIQRTEQGDSAMYLCASSLMGQGPEKLFFGSGTQLSVL.

This clonotype was detected only a few times. V usage is TRBV5-1 and J usage is TRBJ2-3; tentatively, D is TRBD2 (6 bases). CDR1 is SGHRS and CDR2 is YFSETQ in the germline V gene. The CDR3 consists of 14 residues. The V end lost 3 bases, the J end lost 5 bases, and 13 bases lay between the germline ends. The CDR3: CASSSTRQGDTQYF. Written as DNA, the CDR3 is TGCGCCAGCAGCTCGACTAGGCAAGGAGATACGCAGTATTTT.

This clonotype was detected many times. V usage is TRBV9 and J usage is TRBJ2-5; D gene uncertain. This CDR3 is built from 13 residues. Germline V lookup: CDR1 SGDLS, CDR2 YYNGEE. The V gene lost 3 bases and the J gene lost 4 bases, with 10 bases spanning the gap. CDR3 sequence (DNA): TGTGCCAGCAGCGAGGACGATGGAGAGACCCAGTACTTC. Translating it yields CASSEDDGETQYF.

This clonotype has just a few counts. This sequence joins TRBV5-1 and TRBJ1-1; TRBD1 is a possible D gene (5 bases). The V gene's germline CDR1 is SGHRS and CDR2 YFSETQ. V was shortened by 3 bases and J by 11 bases, with 17 bases between the two germline ends. The CDR3 has 13 amino acids. As DNA, the CDR3 is TGCGCCAGCAGCTACGGGACCCCACCGGATGCTTTCTTT. Amino acids: CASSYGTPPDAFF.

The V call is TRBV12-3 or TRBV12-4, the J call TRBJ2-2; no reliable D call. V lost 7 bases to trimming and J lost 6 bases, with 6 bases between them. The CDR3 runs to 11 residues. The CDR3 DNA follows: TGTGCCAGCACCCGTTCCGGGGAGCTGTTTTTT. Its protein product is CASTRSGELFF.

At least ten counts were recorded for this clonotype. V and J are TRBV10-1 and TRBJ2-7, with TRBD1 matching 8 bases. The CDR3 is made up of 12 amino acids. Germline loops: CDR1 WNHNN, CDR2 SYGVQD (reference sequence). The V segment lost 8 bases and the J segment 4 bases; nucleotides outside the gene matches: 4. Here the CDR3 DNA reads TGCGCCAGCCCGGACAGGGTATACGAGCAGTACTTC. Residues: CASPDRVYEQYF.

The chain combines TRBV18 with TRBJ2-2; D may be TRBD1 or TRBD2 (5 bases each). The CDR3 covers 17 residues. Germline CDR1 and CDR2: KGHSH and LQKENI. V shed 2 bases and J shed 0 bases, with 13 bases lying between them. Written as DNA, the CDR3 is TGTGCCAGCTCACCAATTTTCGGGGACCCGAACACCGGGGAGCTGTTTTTT. It is translated as CASSPIFGDPNTGELFF. The full variable domain, in which reference TRBV18 and TRBJ2-2 provide the parts outside the CDR3, is NAGVMQNPRHLVRRRGQEARLRCSPMKGHSHVYWYRQLPEEGLKFMVYLQKENIIDESGMPKERFSAEFPKEGPSILRIQQVVRGDSAAYFCASSPIFGDPNTGELFFGEGSRLTVL.

This clonotype was found many times. The V call is TRBV29-1, the J call TRBJ2-7, with 10 positions matching TRBD1. Germline trimming cut 7 bases from V and 4 bases from J; bases unmatched to any gene: 7. This CDR3 is 13 amino acids long. Germline-derived CDR1 and CDR2 are SQVTM and ANQGSEA. The CDR3: CSEVTGGCYEQYF. In DNA, the CDR3 is TGCAGCGAGGTGACAGGGGGCTGTTACGAGCAGTACTTC.